Below, one T cell receptor (beta chain) is given with its context. This sample stems from a study of blood T cell repertoires in COVID-19. For the study at large: Sites across the United States, Italy and Spain contributed samples from acute and convalescent COVID-19. In each case, the material was cDNA or gDNA derived from T cells, B-cell-depleted T cells, or PBMCs.

V was clipped by 1 base and J by 1 base, with 16 bases between them. In germline, CDR1 is SEHNR, CDR2 FQNEAQ (reference sequence). The CDR3 extends over 17 amino acids. As originally analysed: Amplified reference gene primers provided the basis for estimating nucleated cell counts. Assay: immunoSEQ multiplex PCR; the TCRdb copy retains only in-frame clones and omits some. The DNA gave D and trimming, while V, J and clone size come from that table. This sample yields fewer than 250,000 clones, of which around 82% are seen a single time; 2.5% to 3% belongs to the top ten. V gene TRBV7-9 combines with J gene TRBJ1-2; no definite D call. Sequencing was done on a sample of peripheral blood. The source is a man aged 50 or older with active or convalescent COVID-19. This CDR3 reads CASSLGGEGIGNYGYTF. DNA of the CDR3: TGTGCCAGCAGCTTAGGGGGTGAGGGTATCGGTAACTATGGCTACACCTTC. The full variable domain, with the rest looked up from reference TRBV7-9 and TRBJ1-2, is DTGVSQNPRHKITKRGQNVTFRCDPISEHNRLYWYRQTLGQGPEFLTYFQNEAQLEKSRLLSDRFSAERPKGSFSTLEIQRTEQGDSAMYLCASSLGGEGIGNYGYTFGSGTRLTVV.